This T cell receptor (beta chain) emerged from a study of Ad26.COV2.S vaccination and SARS-CoV-2 variants. The treatment here: around 19 received Ad26.COV2.S at low or high dose, single or two shots; about five received placebo; per-sample allocation not given. Specimen acquisition occurred on day 63 following the initial vaccine or placebo injection. The V and J ends lost 4 bases and 4 bases respectively, with 16 bases between them. The CDR3 totals 15 residues. CDR1 is SNHLY, CDR2 FYNNEI, per germline. Clones were sequenced by immunoSEQ multiplex PCR, and TCRdb holds only the in-frame ones, with some missing. The sample shows approximately 410,000 clones, approximately 88% of them seen only once.

This sample comprised peripheral blood, obtained in a trial of Ad26.COV2.S vaccine versus placebo. The gene calls are TRBV2 and TRBJ1-2; the D gene is possibly TRBD1 (5 bases). This clonotype originated in a person between 18 and 65 years old who received the Ad26.COV2.S COVID-19 vaccine or a placebo. This chain's CDR3 is CASSVTKGASYGYTF. The CDR3 DNA reads TGTGCCAGCAGTGTGACTAAAGGGGCAAGCTATGGCTACACCTTC.